This TCR beta chain was profiled in a study of shared clonotypes between healthy human individuals. This clone was found once. Each cell subset's genomic DNA was divided evenly among several immunoSEQ plates. Here immunoSEQ multiplex PCR was the method, and the copy in TCRdb shows in-frame clones only, minus some. The sample carries 2 million to 2.5 million clones, about 95% recorded once. Trimming cost V 0 bases and J 3 bases, with 3 bases left between them. Germline CDR1 and CDR2: LGHNT and FRNRAP. The CDR3 loop spans 12 amino acids. CD45RO-negative CD8 cells positively selected for CCR7 made up the naive population, which excluded terminally differentiated effector memory CD45RA+ cells. The study drew all its donors from Caucasian adults living in Nashville, Tennessee.

The chain has TRBV12-5 and TRBJ2-7; no firm D call. The sequence was collected from a young man in good health. Sequencing input: naive CD8+ T cells sorted from blood. CDR3 bases: TGTGCTAGTGGTTTGGTGATCTACGAGCAGTACTTC. Translating it yields CASGLVIYEQYF.